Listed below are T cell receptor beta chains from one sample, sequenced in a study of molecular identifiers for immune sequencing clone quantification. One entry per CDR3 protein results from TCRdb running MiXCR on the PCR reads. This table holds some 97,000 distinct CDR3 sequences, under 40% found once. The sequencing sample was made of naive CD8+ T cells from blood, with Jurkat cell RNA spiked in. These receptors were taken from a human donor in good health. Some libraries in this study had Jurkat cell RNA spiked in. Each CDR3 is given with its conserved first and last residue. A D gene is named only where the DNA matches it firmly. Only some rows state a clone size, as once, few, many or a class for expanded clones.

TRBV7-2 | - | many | CASSLWRLVSDTQYF
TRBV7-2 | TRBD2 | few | CASSLESGSYTGELFF
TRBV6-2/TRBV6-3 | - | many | CASSYGEGTDTQYF
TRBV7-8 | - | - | CASSPPPQGNEQFF
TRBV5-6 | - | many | CASSLEDSGHYEQYF
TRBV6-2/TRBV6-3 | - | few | CASSYGAASSYEQYF
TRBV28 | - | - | CASSRSRANTGELFF
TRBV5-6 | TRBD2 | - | CASSLRLAAYEQYF
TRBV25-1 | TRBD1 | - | CASSESETGFGPQHF
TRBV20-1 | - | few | CSAEQRTVSNQPQHF
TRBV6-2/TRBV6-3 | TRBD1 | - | CASNSGQGGAYNEQFF
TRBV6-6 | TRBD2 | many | CASSYNPLALLAAPRDEQYF
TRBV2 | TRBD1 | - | CASPGQGAFFYGYTF
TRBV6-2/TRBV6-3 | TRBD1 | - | CASRDRISQPQHF
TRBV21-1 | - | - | CASSKEDRANTGELFF
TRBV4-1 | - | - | CASSQDWGVRSQPQHF